The present entry profiles one T cell receptor (beta chain) with its context. This entry is derived from a study of blood T cell repertoires in COVID-19. At the level of the study: There were acute and convalescent COVID-19 samples, and they came from the United States, Italy and Spain. T cells, B-cell-depleted T cells, or PBMCs supplied cDNA or gDNA.

Sequenced by immunoSEQ multiplex PCR; TCRdb stores in-frame clones only, minus some. The sample yields hundreds of thousands of clones, around 88% seen once. The CDR3 runs to 15 residues. In germline, CDR1 is LNHDA, CDR2 SQIVND (reference sequence). V shed 6 bases, J shed 3 bases, and the junction held 8 bases outside the gene matches. The receptor's source is a woman in her seventies with COVID-19, enrolled during active disease. Sequenced material: peripheral blood. The V and J genes are TRBV19 and TRBJ1-5, with TRBD1 identical over 7 bases. In DNA, the CDR3 is TGTGCCAGTAGAGACGGGGACAGATCCAATCAGCCCCAGCATTTT. Amino acid sequence: CASRDGDRSNQPQHF.